A selection of T cell receptor beta chains follows, all from one sample in a study of blood T cell repertoires in COVID-19. Sequencing was performed with immunoSEQ multiplex PCR; in TCRdb, only in-frame clones are kept and a portion is missing. The sample holds around 50,000 clones, approximately 85% seen once. Material: peripheral blood. The receptors stem from a woman older than 75 with acute or convalescent COVID-19. Each CDR3 is given with its conserved first and last residue. D genes are given only for firm matches. The size of a clone is reported for some rows only, either as once, few or many, or as a class for expanded clones.

J gene,V gene,clone size,D gene,CDR3 protein,CDR3 DNA
TRBJ1-2,TRBV27,-,-,CASSQSANYGYTF,TGTGCCAGCAGTCAGTCAGCTAACTATGGCTACACCTTC
TRBJ2-1,TRBV27,-,TRBD2,CASSSSSGAYNEQFF,TGTGCCAGCAGTTCCTCTAGCGGGGCTTACAATGAGCAGTTCTTC
TRBJ2-7,TRBV25-1,once,TRBD1,CASKGTGLDHEQYF,TGTGCCAGCAAAGGGACAGGGTTGGACCACGAGCAGTACTTC
TRBJ2-5,TRBV4-2,-,TRBD2,CASSSGGQEETQYF,TGTGCCAGCAGCAGCGGGGGCCAGGAAGAGACCCAGTACTTC
TRBJ1-2,TRBV16,-,TRBD1,CASSQSGQGAVVNYGYTF,TGTGCCAGCAGCCAATCTGGACAGGGGGCGGTAGTTAACTATGGCTACACCTTC
TRBJ2-3,TRBV5-6,-,-,CASSFAPGNTDTQYF,TGTGCCAGCAGCTTCGCTCCAGGGAACACAGATACGCAGTATTTT
TRBJ1-5,TRBV19,few,-,CASTRPGIGNQPQHF,TGTGCCAGTACCCGCCCGGGAATAGGCAATCAGCCCCAGCATTTT
TRBJ1-6,TRBV30,few,-,CAWTGNSPLHF,TGTGCCTGGACTGGCAATTCACCCCTCCACTTT
TRBJ1-1,TRBV6-5,once,-,CASRSGQLATEAFF,TGTGCCAGCAGATCCGGACAGCTCGCCACTGAAGCTTTCTTT
TRBJ1-3,TRBV28,-,-,CASRVRTGEGNTIYF,TGTGCCAGCAGAGTCAGAACGGGGGAGGGAAACACCATATATTTT
TRBJ1-4,TRBV4-2,once,TRBD1,CASSLRQGVGEKLFF,TGTGCCAGCAGCCTTCGACAGGGGGTGGGTGAAAAACTGTTTTTT
TRBJ2-4,TRBV6-1,-,-,CASSEGSVNIQYF,TGTGCCAGCAGTGAAGGCAGCGTGAACATTCAGTACTTC
TRBJ1-4,TRBV28,-,-,CASSPASSFKLFF,TGTGCCAGCAGCCCGGCTAGCTCTTTTAAACTGTTTTTT
TRBJ2-1,TRBV4-1,-,TRBD2,CASSQETRGADNEQFF,TGCGCCAGCAGCCAAGAGACGCGGGGGGCGGACAATGAGCAGTTCTTC
TRBJ1-1,TRBV19,-,-,CASIPGQGRSPEAFF,TGTGCCAGTATTCCAGGTCAGGGTAGAAGCCCTGAAGCTTTCTTT
TRBJ2-1,TRBV14,-,TRBD2,CASSPYVGLAGGEPQFF,TGTGCCAGCAGCCCCTATGTGGGGCTAGCGGGGGGGGAACCCCAGTTCTTC
TRBJ1-2,TRBV7-9,-,TRBD1,CASSPGQGPNYGYTF,TGTGCCAGCAGCCCGGGACAGGGTCCTAACTATGGCTACACCTTC
TRBJ1-2,TRBV6-1,-,-,CASSEAVFYGYTF,TGTGCCAGCAGTGAGGCGGTTTTCTATGGCTACACCTTC
TRBJ1-2,TRBV19,-,TRBD1,CASSIGTGLGYTF,TGTGCCAGTAGTATCGGGACAGGGCTTGGCTACACCTTC
TRBJ1-2,TRBV19,-,-,CASSRTGAWHQSPYGYTF,TGTGCCAGTAGCAGAACGGGTGCTTGGCACCAGAGCCCATATGGCTACACCTTC
TRBJ1-1,TRBV12-3/TRBV12-4,-,TRBD1,CASSDRENTEAFF,TGTGCCAGCAGCGACAGGGAAAACACTGAAGCTTTCTTT
TRBJ2-1,TRBV6-5,-,TRBD2,CASRTRTSGSDEQFF,TGTGCCAGCAGGACCCGGACTAGCGGGAGCGATGAGCAGTTCTTC
TRBJ2-5,TRBV19,-,TRBD2,CASSIRELAGGIQETQYF,TGTGCCAGTAGTATACGGGAACTAGCGGGAGGAATCCAAGAGACCCAGTACTTC
TRBJ1-6,TRBV6-5,-,TRBD1,CASGTVFGNSPLHF,TGTGCCAGCGGGACAGTATTTGGCAATTCACCCCTCCACTTT
TRBJ1-3,TRBV9,-,-,CASSLFEDTIYF,TGTGCCAGCAGCCTATTTGAGGACACCATATATTTT
TRBJ1-3,TRBV3-1/TRBV3-2,few,-,CASSQSSGNTIYF,TGTGCCAGCAGCCAGAGCTCTGGAAACACCATATATTTT
TRBJ1-5,TRBV5-1,-,-,CASSPSGRSQPQHF,TGCGCCAGCAGCCCATCAGGGAGGAGTCAGCCCCAGCATTTT
TRBJ1-4,TRBV9,-,-,CASSHGAGNNEKLFF,TGTGCCAGCAGCCATGGGGCAGGGAATAATGAAAAACTGTTTTTT
TRBJ1-5,TRBV2,-,-,CASTGGNNQPQHF,TGTGCCAGCACCGGCGGAAACAATCAGCCCCAGCATTTT
TRBJ2-1,TRBV7-3,-,TRBD2,CASSLSASGRSYNEQFF,TGTGCCAGCAGCTTATCGGCTAGCGGGCGGTCCTACAATGAGCAGTTCTTC
TRBJ2-5,TRBV5-1,-,TRBD1,CASSSGPGQSQETQYF,TGCGCCAGCAGCTCGGGGCCGGGACAGAGCCAAGAGACCCAGTACTTC
TRBJ1-6,TRBV28,-,-,CASRTRLVNSPLHF,TGCGCCAGCAGGACTCGACTCGTTAATTCACCCCTCCACTTT
TRBJ2-4,TRBV3-1/TRBV3-2,-,TRBD2,CASSQDRLAGAFF,TGTGCCAGCAGCCAAGATCGGCTAGCGGGGGCTTTCTTC
TRBJ1-4,TRBV5-1,once,-,CASSPELRATNEKLFF,TGCGCCAGCAGCCCTGAGTTGCGGGCAACTAATGAAAAACTGTTTTTT
TRBJ1-4,TRBV5-6,-,TRBD1,CASSRGDRGLFEKLFF,TGTGCCAGCAGCAGGGGCGACAGGGGGCTGTTTGAAAAACTGTTTTTT
TRBJ2-6,TRBV7-3,-,-,CASSPSGANVLTF,TGTGCCAGCAGTCCTTCTGGGGCCAACGTCCTGACTTTC
TRBJ1-5,TRBV15,-,-,CATTERPGGSINQPQHF,TGTGCCACCACCGAGCGCCCAGGCGGGTCGATCAATCAGCCCCAGCATTTT
TRBJ2-5,TRBV5-1,-,-,CASSLGVPGQETQYF,TGCGCCAGCAGCTTGGGAGTCCCAGGCCAAGAGACCCAGTACTTC
TRBJ2-3,TRBV6-5,-,TRBD1,CASSYRGTGKDTQYF,TGTGCCAGCAGTTACCGCGGGACAGGGAAAGATACGCAGTATTTT